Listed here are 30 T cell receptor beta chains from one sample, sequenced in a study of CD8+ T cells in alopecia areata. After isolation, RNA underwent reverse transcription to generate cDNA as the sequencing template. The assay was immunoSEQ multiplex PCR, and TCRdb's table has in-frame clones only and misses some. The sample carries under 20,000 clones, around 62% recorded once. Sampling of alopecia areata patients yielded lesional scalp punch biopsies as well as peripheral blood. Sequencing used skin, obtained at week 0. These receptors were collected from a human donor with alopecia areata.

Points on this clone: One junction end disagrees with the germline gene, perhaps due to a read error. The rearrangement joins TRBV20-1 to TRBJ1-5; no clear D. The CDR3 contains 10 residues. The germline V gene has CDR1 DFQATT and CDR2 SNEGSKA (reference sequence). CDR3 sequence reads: CSAGYQPRHF. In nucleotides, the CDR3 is TGCAGTGCTGGTTATCAGCCCCGGCATTTT.

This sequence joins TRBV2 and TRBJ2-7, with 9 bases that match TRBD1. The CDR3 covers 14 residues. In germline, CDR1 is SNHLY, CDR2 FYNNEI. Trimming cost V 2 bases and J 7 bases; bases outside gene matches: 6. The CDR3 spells CASSEITGGAEQYF. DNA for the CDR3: TGTGCCAGCAGTGAAATAACAGGGGGCGCGGAGCAGTACTTC.

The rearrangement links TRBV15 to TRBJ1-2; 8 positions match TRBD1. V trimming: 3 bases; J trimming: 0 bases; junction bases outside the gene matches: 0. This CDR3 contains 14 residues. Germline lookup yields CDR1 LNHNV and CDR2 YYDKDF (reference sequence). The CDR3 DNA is TGTGCCACCAGCAGGACAGGGGCTAACTATGGCTACACCTTC. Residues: CATSRTGANYGYTF.

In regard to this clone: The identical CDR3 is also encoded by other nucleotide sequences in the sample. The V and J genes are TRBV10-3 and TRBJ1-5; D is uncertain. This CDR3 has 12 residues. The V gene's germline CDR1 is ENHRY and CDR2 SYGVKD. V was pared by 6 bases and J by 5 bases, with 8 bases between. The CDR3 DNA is TGTGCCATCAGCGACATAGATCAGCCCCAGCATTTT. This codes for CAISDIDQPQHF.

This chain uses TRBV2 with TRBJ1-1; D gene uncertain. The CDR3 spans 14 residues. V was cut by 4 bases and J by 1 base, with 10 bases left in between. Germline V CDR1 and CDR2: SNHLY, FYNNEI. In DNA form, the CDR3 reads TGTGCCAGCAGTGTCAAGAGAAGGAACACTGAAGCTTTCTTT. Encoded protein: CASSVKRRNTEAFF.

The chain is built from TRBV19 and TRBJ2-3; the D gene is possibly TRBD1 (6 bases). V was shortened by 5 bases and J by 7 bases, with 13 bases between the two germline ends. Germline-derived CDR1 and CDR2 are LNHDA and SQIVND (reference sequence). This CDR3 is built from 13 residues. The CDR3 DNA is TGTGCCAGTAGTGCAAAACAGGGTTATACGCAGTATTTT. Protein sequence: CASSAKQGYTQYF.

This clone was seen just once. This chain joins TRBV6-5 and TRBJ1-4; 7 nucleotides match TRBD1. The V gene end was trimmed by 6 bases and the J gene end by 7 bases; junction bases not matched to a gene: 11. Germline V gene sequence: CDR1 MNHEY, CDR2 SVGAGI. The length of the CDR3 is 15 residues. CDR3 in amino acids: CASSRSGGVGEKLFF. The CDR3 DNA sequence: TGTGCCAGCAGCCGATCAGGGGGGGTCGGTGAAAAACTGTTTTTT.

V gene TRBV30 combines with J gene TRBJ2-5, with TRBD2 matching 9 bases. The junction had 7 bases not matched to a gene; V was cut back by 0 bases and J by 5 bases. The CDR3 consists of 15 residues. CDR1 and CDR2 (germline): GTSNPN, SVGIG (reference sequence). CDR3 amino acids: CAWSVQRGAGETQYF. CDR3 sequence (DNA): TGTGCCTGGAGTGTACAGCGGGGGGCCGGGGAGACCCAGTACTTC.

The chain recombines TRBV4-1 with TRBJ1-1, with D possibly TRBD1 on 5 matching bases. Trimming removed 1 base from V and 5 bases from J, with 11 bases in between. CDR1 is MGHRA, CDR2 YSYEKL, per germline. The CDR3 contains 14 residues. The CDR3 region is CASSQVDRGTEAFF. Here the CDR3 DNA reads TGCGCCAGCAGCCAAGTCGACAGAGGGACTGAAGCTTTCTTT.

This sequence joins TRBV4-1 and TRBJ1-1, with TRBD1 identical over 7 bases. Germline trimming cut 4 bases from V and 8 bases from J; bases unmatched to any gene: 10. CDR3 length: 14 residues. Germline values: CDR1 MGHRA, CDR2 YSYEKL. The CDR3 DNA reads TGCGCCAGCAGCCCTAGACAGGGTAACGGAGAAGCTTTCTTT. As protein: CASSPRQGNGEAFF.

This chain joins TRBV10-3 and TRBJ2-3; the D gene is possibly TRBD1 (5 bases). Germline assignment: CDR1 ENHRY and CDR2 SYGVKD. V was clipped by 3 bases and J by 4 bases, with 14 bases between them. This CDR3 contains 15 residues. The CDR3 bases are TGTGCCATCAGTGAATCTGGCTGGGGCGCAGATACGCAGTATTTT. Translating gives CAISESGWGADTQYF.

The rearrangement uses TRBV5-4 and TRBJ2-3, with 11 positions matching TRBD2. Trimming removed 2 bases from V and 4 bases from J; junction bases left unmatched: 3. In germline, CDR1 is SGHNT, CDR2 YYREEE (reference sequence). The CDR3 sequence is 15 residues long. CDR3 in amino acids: CASSLVAGGADTQYF. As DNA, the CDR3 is TGTGCCAGCAGCTTAGTAGCGGGGGGGGCAGATACGCAGTATTTT.

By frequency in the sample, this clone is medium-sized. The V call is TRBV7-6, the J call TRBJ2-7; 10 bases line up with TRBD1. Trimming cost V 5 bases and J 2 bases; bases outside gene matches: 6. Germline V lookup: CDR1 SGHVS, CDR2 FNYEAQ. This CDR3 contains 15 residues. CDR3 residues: CASSPGTGVAYEQYF. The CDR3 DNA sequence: TGTGCCAGCAGCCCGGGGACAGGGGTGGCCTACGAGCAGTACTTC.

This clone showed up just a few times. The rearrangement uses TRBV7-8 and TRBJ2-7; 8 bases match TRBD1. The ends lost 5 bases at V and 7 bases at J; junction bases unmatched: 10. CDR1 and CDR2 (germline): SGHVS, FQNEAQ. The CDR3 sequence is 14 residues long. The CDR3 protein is CASSLSQGAEEQYF. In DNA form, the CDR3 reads TGTGCCAGCAGCCTGAGCCAGGGGGCGGAGGAGCAGTACTTC.

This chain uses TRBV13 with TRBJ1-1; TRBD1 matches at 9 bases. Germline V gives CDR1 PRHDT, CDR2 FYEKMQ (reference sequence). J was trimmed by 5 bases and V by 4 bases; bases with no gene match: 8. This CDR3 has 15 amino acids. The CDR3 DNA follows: TGTGCCAGCAGCTCGGGACAGGGCCAGCTAACTGAAGCTTTCTTT. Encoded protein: CASSSGQGQLTEAFF.

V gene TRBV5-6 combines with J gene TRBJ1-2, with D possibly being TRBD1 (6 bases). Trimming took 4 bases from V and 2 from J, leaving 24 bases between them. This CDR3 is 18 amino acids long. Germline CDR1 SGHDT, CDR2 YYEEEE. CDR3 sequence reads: CASSTRGWRGRPNYGYTF. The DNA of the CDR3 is TGTGCCAGCAGCACAAGGGGGTGGCGGGGACGGCCGAACTATGGCTACACCTTC.

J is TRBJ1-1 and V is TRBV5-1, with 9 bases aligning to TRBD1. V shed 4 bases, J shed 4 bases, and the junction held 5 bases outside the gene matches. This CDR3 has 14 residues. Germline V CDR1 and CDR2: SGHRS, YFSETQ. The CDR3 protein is CASSVQGAGTEAFF. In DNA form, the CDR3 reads TGCGCCAGCAGCGTACAGGGGGCAGGCACTGAAGCTTTCTTT.

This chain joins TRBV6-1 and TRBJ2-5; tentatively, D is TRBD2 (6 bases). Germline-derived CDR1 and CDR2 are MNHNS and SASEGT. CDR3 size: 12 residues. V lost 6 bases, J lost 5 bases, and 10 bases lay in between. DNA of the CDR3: TGTGCCAGCAGCTCGACTAGGGAGACCCAGTACTTC. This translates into CASSSTRETQYF.

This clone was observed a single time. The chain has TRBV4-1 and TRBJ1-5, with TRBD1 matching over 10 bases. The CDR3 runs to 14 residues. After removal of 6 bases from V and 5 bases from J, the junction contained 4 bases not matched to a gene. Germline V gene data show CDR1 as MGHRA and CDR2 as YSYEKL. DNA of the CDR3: TGCGCCAGCAGACAGACAGGGGGCGATCAGCCCCAGCATTTT. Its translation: CASRQTGGDQPQHF.

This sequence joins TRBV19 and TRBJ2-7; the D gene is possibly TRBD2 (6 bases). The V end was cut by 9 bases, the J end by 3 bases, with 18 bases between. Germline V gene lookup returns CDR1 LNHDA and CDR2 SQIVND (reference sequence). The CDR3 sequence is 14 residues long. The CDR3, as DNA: TGTGCCAGCAAGTCCGGGAGTGGCAACTACGAGCAGTACTTC. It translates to CASKSGSGNYEQYF.

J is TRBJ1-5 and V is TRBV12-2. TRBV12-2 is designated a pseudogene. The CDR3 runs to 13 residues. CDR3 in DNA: TGTGCAAGTCGCCCCCGACGAAGTCAGCCCCAGCATTTT. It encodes CASRPRRSQPQHF.

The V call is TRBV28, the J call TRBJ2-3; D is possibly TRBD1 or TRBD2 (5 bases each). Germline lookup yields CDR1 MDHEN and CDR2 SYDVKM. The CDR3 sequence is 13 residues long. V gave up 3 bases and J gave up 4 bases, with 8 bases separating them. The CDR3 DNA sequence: TGTGCCAGCAGTTTTCGGGACGCAGATACGCAGTATTTT. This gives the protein CASSFRDADTQYF.

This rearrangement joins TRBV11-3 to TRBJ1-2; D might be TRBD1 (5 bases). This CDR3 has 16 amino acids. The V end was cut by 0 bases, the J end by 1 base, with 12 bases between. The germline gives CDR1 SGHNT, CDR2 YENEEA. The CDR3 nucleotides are TGTGCCAGCAGCTTAGAAGGACGGAGGGGTAACTATGGCTACACCTTC. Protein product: CASSLEGRRGNYGYTF. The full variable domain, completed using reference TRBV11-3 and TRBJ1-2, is EAGVVQSPRYKIIEKKQPVAFWCNPISGHNTLYWYLQNLGQGPELLIRYENEEAVDDSQLPKDRFSAERLKGVDSTLKIQPAELGDSAVYLCASSLEGRRGNYGYTFGSGTRLTVV.

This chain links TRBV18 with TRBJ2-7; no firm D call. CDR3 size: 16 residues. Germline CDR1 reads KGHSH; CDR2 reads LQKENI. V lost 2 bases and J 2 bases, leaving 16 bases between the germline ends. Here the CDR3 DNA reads TGTGCCAGCTCACCAGTTAGCTCGATCTATGCCTACGAGCAGTACTTC. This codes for CASSPVSSIYAYEQYF.

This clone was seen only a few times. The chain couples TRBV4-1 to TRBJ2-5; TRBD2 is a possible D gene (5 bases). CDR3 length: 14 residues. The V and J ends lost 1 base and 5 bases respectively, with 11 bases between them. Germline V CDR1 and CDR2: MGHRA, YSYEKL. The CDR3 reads CASSQALAVETQYF. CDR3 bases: TGCGCCAGCAGCCAAGCCCTAGCTGTGGAGACCCAGTACTTC.

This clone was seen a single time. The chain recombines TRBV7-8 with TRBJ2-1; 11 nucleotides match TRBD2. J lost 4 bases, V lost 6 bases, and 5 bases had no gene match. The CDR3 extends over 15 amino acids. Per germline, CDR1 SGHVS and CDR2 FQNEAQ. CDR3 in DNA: TGTGCCAGCAGTTCTAGCGGGGGGCGATACAATGAGCAGTTCTTC. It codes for CASSSSGGRYNEQFF.

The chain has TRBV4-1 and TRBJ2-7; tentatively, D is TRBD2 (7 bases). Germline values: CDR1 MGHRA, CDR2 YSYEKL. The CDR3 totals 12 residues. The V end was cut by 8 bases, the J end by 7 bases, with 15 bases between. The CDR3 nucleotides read TGCGCCAGCGGGCCCAAGGGGGGGGAGCAGTACTTC. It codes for CASGPKGGEQYF.

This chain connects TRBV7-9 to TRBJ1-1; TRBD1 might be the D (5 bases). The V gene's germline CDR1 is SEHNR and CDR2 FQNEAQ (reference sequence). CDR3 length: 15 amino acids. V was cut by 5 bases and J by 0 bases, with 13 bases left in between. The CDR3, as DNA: TGTGCCAGCAGCAGGGATAGGGGAATGAACACTGAAGCTTTCTTT. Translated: CASSRDRGMNTEAFF.

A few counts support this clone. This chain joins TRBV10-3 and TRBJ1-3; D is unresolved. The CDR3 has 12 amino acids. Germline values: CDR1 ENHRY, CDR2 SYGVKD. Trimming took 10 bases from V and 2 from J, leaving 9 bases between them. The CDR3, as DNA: TGTGCCACCAGGAGTGCTGGAAACACCATATATTTT. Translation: CATRSAGNTIYF.

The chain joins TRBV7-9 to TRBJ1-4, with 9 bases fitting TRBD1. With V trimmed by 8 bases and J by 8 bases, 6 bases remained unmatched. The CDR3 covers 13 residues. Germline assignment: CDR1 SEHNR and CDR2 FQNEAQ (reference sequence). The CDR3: CASQGQGEEKLFF. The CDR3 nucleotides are TGTGCCAGCCAGGGACAGGGAGAGGAAAAACTGTTTTTT.